Given below is one TCR beta chain in context. CDR3 length: 13 amino acids. Trimming left V 3 bases short and J 4 bases short, with 9 bases between. In germline, CDR1 is SEHNR, CDR2 FQNEAQ (reference sequence). The sample originates from a study of T cell responses to AZD1222 COVID-19 vaccine. Study details: Both about-4-week and about-12-week second-dose recipients were combined.

Clones were sequenced by immunoSEQ multiplex PCR, and TCRdb holds only the in-frame ones, with some missing. The sample includes about 160,000 clones, roughly 90% of them seen just once. The sequence came from an adult in good health. The chain couples TRBV7-9 to TRBJ1-1; D remains ambiguous. The specimen was peripheral blood, collected on day 0 of AZD1222 vaccination. The CDR3 region is CASSFFRGTEAFF. The CDR3 nucleotides read TGTGCCAGCAGCTTCTTTCGGGGCACTGAAGCTTTCTTT.